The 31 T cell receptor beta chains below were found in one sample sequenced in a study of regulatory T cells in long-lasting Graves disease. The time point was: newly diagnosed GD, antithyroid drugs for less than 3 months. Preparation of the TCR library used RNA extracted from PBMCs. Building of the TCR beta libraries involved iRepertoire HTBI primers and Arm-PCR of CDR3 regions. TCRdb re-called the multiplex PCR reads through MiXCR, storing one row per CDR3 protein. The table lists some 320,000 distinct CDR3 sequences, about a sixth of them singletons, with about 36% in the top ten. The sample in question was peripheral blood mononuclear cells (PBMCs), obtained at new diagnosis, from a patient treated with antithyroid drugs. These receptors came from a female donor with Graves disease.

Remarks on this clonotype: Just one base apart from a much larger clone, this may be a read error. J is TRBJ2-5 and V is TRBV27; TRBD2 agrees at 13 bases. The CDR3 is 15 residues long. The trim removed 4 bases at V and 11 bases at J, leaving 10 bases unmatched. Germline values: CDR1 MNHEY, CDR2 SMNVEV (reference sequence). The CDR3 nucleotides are TGTGCCAGCAGTTGGACTAGCGGGAGAGGCAATGAGCAGTACTTC. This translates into CASSWTSGRGNEQYF.

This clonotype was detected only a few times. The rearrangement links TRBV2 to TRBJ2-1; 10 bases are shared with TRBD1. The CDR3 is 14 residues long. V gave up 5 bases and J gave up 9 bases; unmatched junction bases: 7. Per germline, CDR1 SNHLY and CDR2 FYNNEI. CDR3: CASSFGDRGTEQFF. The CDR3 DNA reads TGTGCCAGCAGTTTCGGGGACAGGGGAACTGAGCAGTTCTTC.

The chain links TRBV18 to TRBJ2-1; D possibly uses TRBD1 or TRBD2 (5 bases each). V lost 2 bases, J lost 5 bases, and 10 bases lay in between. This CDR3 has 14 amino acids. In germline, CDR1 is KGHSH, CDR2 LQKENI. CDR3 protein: CASSPGQGDNEQFF. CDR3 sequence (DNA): TGTGCCAGCTCACCAGGGCAGGGAGACAATGAGCAGTTCTTC. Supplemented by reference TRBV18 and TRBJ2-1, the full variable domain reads NAGVMQNPRHLVRRRGQEARLRCSPMKGHSHVYWYRQLPEEGLKFMVYLQKENIIDESGMPKERFSAEFPKEGPSILRIQQVVRGDSAAYFCASSPGQGDNEQFFGPGTRLTVL.

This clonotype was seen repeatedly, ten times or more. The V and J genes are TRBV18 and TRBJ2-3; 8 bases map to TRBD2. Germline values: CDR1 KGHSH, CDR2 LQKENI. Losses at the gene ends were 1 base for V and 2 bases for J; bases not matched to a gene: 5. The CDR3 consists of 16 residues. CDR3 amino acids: CASSPRREALTDTQYF. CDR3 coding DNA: TGTGCCAGCTCACCACGGCGGGAGGCACTCACAGATACGCAGTATTTT.

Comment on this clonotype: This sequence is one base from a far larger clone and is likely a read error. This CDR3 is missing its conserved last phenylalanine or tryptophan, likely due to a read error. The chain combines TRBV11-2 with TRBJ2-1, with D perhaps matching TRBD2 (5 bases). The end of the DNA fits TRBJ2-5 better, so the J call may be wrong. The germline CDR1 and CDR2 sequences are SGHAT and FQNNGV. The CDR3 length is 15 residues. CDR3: CASSLRAGDQETQYC. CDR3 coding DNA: TGTGCCAGCAGCCTGAGGGCAGGAGACCAAGAGACCCAGTACTGC.

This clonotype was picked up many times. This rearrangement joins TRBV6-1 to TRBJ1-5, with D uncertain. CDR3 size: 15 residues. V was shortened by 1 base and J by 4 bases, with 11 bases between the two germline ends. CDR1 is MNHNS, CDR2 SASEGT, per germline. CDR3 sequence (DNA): TGTGCCAGCAGTGAAGGAGGGATCGGTAATCAGCCCCAGCATTTT. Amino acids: CASSEGGIGNQPQHF.

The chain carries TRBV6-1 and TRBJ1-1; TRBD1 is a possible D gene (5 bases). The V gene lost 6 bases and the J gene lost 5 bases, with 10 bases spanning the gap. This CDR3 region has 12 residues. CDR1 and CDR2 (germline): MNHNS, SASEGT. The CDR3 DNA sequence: TGTGCCAGCAGAGGGGTGGGTACTGAAGCTTTCTTT. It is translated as CASRGVGTEAFF.

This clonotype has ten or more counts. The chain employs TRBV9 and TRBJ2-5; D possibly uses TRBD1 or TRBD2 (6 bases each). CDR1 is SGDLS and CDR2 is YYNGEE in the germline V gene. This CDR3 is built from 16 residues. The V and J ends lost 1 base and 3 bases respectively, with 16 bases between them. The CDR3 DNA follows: TGTGCCAGCAGCGTAAACCCGGGGGCCGTAGAAGAGACCCAGTACTTC. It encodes CASSVNPGAVEETQYF. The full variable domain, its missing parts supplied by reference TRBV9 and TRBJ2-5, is DSGVTQTPKHLITATGQRVTLRCSPRSGDLSVYWYQQSLDQGLQFLIQYYNGEERAKGNILERFSAQQFPDLHSELNLSSLELGDSALYFCASSVNPGAVEETQYFGPGTRLLVL.

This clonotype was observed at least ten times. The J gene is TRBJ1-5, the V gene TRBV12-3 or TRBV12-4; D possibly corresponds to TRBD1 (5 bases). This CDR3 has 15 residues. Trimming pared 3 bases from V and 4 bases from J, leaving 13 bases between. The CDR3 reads CASSFWGVGNQPQHF. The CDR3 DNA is TGTGCCAGCAGTTTCTGGGGGGTGGGGAATCAGCCCCAGCATTTT.

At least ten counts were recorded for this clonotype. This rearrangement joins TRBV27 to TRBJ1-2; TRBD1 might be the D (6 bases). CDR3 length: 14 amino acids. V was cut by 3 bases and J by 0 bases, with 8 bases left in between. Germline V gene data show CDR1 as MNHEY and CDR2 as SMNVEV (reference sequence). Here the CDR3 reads CASSFRGTNYGYTF. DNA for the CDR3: TGTGCCAGCAGTTTCAGGGGAACTAACTATGGCTACACCTTC.

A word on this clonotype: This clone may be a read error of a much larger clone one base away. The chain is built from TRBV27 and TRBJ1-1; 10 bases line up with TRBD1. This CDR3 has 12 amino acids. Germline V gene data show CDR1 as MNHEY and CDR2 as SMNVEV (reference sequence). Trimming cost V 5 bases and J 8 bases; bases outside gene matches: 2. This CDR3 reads CASSDRGHEAFF. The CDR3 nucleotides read TGTGCCAGCAGTGACAGGGGGCACGAAGCTTTCTTT.

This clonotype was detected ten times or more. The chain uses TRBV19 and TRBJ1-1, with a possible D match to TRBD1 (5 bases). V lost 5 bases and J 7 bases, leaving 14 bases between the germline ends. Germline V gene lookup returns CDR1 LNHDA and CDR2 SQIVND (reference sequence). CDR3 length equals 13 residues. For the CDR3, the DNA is TGTGCCAGTAGTGAGACCCCCAGGGATGAAGCTTTCTTT. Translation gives CASSETPRDEAFF. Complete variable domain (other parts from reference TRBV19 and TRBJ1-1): DGGITQSPKYLFRKEGQNVTLSCEQNLNHDAMYWYRQDPGQGLRLIYYSQIVNDFQKGDIAEGYSVSREKKESFPLTVTSAQKNPTAFYLCASSETPRDEAFFGQGTRLTVV.

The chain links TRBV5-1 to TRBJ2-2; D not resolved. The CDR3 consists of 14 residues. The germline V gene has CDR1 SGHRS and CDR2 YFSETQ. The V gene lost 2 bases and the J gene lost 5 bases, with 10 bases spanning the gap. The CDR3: CASSLGYGTGELFF. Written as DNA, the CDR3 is TGCGCCAGCAGCTTAGGGTATGGAACCGGGGAGCTGTTTTTT. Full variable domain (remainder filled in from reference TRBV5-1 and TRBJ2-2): KAGVTQTPRYLIKTRGQQVTLSCSPISGHRSVSWYQQTPGQGLQFLFEYFSETQRNKGNFPGRFSGRQFSNSRSEMNVSTLELGDSALYLCASSLGYGTGELFFGEGSRLTVL.

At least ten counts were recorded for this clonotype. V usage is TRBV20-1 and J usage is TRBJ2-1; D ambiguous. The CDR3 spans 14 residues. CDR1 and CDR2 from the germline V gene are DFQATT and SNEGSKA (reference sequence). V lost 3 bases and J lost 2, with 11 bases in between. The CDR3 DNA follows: TGCAGTGCTAGGGACCCCCAGACCTACAATGAGCAGTTCTTC. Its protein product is CSARDPQTYNEQFF.

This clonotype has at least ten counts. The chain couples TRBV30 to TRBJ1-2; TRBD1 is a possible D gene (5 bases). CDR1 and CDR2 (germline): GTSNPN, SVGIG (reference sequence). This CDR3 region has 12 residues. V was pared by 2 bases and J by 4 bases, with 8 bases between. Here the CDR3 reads CAWSRQGYGYTF. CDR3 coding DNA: TGTGCCTGGAGTCGGCAGGGCTATGGCTACACCTTC.

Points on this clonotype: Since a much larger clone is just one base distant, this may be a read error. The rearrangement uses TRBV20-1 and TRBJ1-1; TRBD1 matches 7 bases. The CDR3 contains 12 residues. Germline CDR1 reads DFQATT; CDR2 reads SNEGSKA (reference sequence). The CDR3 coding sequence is TGCAGTGCTCGCACAGGGGCCACTGACGCTTTCTTT. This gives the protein CSARTGATDAFF.

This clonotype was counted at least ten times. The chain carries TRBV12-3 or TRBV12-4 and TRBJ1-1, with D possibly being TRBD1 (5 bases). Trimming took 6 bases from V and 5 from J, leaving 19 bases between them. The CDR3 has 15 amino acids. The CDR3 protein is CASSNPLGVGTEAFF. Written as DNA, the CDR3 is TGTGCCAGCAGCAATCCGCTGGGGGTAGGGACTGAAGCTTTCTTT.

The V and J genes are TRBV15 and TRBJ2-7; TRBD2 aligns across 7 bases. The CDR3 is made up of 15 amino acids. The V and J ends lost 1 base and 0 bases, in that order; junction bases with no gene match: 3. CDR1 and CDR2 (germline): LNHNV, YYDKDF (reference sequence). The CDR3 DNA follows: TGTGCCACCAGCAGAGGGCCTAGCGGCTCCTACGAGCAGTACTTC. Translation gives CATSRGPSGSYEQYF.

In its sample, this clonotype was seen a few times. The CDR3 DNA is TGTGCCGCCAGCAAGCCTTTATCTCTGGGAAGTCTCCTCGAGCAGTACTTC. It translates to CAASKPLSLGSLLEQYF. This sequence joins TRBV6-1 and TRBJ2-7; D gene unclear. The CDR3 sequence is 17 residues long. Trimming pared 11 bases from V and 6 bases from J, leaving 32 bases between. The V gene's germline CDR1 is MNHNS and CDR2 SASEGT.

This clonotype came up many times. CDR3 protein: CASSSDLGGAGNYGYTF. In DNA, the CDR3 is TGTGCCAGCAGTTCCGATCTAGGAGGGGCAGGGAACTATGGCTACACCTTC. V gene TRBV28 combines with J gene TRBJ1-2; the D gene is possibly TRBD1 (5 bases). Trimming took 4 bases from V and 2 from J, leaving 20 bases between them. The CDR3 extends over 17 amino acids. The V gene's germline CDR1 is MDHEN and CDR2 SYDVKM.

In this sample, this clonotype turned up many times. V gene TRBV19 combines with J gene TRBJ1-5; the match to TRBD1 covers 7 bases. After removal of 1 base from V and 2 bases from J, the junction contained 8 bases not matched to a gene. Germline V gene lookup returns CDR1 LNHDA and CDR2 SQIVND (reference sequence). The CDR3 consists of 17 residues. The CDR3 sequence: CASSIGLDRVGNQPQHF. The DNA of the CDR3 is TGTGCCAGTAGTATAGGACTCGACAGGGTGGGCAATCAGCCCCAGCATTTT.

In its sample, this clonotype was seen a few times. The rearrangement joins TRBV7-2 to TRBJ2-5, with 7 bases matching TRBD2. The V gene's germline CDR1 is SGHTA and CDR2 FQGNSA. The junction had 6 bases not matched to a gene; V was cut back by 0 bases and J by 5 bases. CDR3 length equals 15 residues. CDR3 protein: CASSLAGRARETQYF. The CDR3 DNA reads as TGTGCCAGCAGCTTAGCGGGGAGGGCCCGGGAGACCCAGTACTTC.

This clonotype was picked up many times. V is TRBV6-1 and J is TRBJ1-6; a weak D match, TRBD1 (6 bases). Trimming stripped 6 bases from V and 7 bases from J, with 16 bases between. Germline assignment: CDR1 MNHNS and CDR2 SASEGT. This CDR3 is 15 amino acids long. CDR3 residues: CASRPDGQTNSPLHF. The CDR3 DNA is TGTGCCAGCAGACCCGACGGACAGACAAATTCACCCCTCCACTTT.

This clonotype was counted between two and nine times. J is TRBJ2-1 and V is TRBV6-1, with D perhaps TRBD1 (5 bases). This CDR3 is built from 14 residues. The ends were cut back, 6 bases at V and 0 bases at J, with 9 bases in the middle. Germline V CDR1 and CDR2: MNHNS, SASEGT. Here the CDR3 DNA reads TGTGCCAGCAGCGACAGCTACTCCTACAATGAGCAGTTCTTC. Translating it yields CASSDSYSYNEQFF.

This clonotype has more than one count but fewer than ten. CDR3 coding DNA: TGTGCCTGGAGTCCCGACCCCGAAGCTTTCTTT. Protein product: CAWSPDPEAFF. The V call is TRBV30, the J call TRBJ1-1; D unclear. V was cut by 2 bases and J by 8 bases, with 9 bases left in between. This CDR3 has 11 amino acids. CDR1 and CDR2 (germline): GTSNPN, SVGIG (reference sequence).

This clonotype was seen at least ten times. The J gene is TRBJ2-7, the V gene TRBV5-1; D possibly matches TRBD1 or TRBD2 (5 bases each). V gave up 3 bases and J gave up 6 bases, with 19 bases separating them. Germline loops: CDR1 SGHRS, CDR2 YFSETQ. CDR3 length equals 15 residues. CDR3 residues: CASSWDLLHGTEQYF. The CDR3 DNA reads TGCGCCAGCAGCTGGGACCTACTCCATGGAACCGAGCAGTACTTC.

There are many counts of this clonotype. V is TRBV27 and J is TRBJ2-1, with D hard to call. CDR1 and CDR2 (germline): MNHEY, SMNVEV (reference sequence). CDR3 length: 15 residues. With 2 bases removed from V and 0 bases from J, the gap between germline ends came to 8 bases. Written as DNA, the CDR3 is TGTGCCAGCAGTTTAAACCCGAGCTCCTACAATGAGCAGTTCTTC. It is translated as CASSLNPSSYNEQFF.

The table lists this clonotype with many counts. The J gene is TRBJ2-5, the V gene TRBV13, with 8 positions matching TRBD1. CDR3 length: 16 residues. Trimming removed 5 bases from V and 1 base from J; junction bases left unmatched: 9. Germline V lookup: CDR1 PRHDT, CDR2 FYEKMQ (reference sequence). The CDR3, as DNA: TGTGCCAGCAGCCTCTACGGGACAGGACCCCAAGAGACCCAGTACTTC. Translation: CASSLYGTGPQETQYF.

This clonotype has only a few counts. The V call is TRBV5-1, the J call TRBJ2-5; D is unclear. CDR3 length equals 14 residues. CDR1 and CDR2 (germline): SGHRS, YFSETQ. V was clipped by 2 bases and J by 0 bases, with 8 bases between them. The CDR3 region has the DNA TGCGCCAGCAGCTTCTGGCCACACCAAGAGACCCAGTACTTC. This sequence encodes CASSFWPHQETQYF. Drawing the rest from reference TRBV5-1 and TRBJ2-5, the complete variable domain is KAGVTQTPRYLIKTRGQQVTLSCSPISGHRSVSWYQQTPGQGLQFLFEYFSETQRNKGNFPGRFSGRQFSNSRSEMNVSTLELGDSALYLCASSFWPHQETQYFGPGTRLLVL.

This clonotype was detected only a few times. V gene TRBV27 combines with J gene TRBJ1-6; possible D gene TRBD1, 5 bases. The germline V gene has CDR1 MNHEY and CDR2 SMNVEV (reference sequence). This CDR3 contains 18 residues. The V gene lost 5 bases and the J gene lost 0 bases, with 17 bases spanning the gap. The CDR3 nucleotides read TGTGCCAGCAGTGTTCGCCGGGACGGCAGCTCCTATAATTCACCCCTCCACTTT. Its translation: CASSVRRDGSSYNSPLHF.

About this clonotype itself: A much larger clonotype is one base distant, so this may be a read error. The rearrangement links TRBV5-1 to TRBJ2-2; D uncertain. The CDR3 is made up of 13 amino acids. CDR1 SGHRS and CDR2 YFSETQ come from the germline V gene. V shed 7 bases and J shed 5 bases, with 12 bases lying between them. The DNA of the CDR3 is TGCGCCAGCGGCTCTATAGAAACCGGGGAGCTGTTTTTT. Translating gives CASGSIETGELFF.